These 24 T cell receptor beta chains originate from one sample sequenced in a study of radiation and T cells in renal cell carcinoma (TCRdb year 2020). The time point label for this specimen denotes: blood 4 weeks post-SBRT, at nephrectomy. What the treatment or condition label conveys for this sample: 15 Gy SBRT to primary tumor, nephrectomy 4 weeks later. The method was the immunoSEQ multiplex PCR assay. This is the immuneACCESS table as TCRdb keeps it, with only in-frame sequences that have V and J called. A part of the clones is gone; compared with another copy, unresolved V genes explain less than half, and the rest is unexplained. The sample table shows about 86,000 clones, and 85% are seen once. 9.4% of the sample is in the top ten clones. Sequences were derived from blood, sampled from a patient whose treatment included radiotherapy and nephrectomy. The source of these receptors is a man aged 50-59 years with renal cell carcinoma.

The CDR3: CASSLGTGATNEKLFF. The CDR3 nucleotides are TGCGCCAGCAGCTTGGGGACAGGGGCAACTAATGAAAAACTGTTTTTT. The gene calls are TRBV5-1 and TRBJ1-4, with 9 bases that match TRBD1. Germline loops: CDR1 SGHRS, CDR2 YFSETQ. The CDR3 sequence is 16 residues long. Trimming at V came to 0 bases and at J to 0 bases, leaving 0 bases not matched to a gene.

The chain uses TRBV20-1 and TRBJ2-7, with no clear D. The CDR3 consists of 11 residues. Trimming cost V 0 bases and J 3 bases, with 3 bases left between them. Looked up from germline, CDR1 is DFQATT and CDR2 is SNEGSKA (reference sequence). The CDR3 loop reads CSARDGYEQYF. The CDR3 nucleotides are TGCAGTGCTAGAGACGGCTACGAGCAGTACTTC.

V and J are TRBV25-1 and TRBJ2-6; TRBD1 agrees at 7 bases. Germline V gene data show CDR1 as MGHDK and CDR2 as SYGVNS. V shed 0 bases and J 1 base; nucleotides not matched to a gene: 6. This CDR3 comprises 18 residues. CDR3 loop: CASSEYSQQGSGANVLTF. The CDR3 region has the DNA TGTGCCAGCAGTGAATATTCCCAACAGGGGTCTGGGGCCAACGTCCTGACTTTC. The entire variable domain, with the rest obtained from reference TRBV25-1 and TRBJ2-6, is as follows: EADIYQTPRYLVIGTGKKITLECSQTMGHDKMYWYQQDPGMELHLIHYSYGVNSTEKGDLSSESTVSRIRTEHFPLTLESARPSHTSQYLCASSEYSQQGSGANVLTFGAGSRLTVL.

This clone is a singleton in its sample. The chain has TRBV28 and TRBJ1-5, with a tentative D call TRBD1 (6 bases). V was pared by 6 bases and J by 5 bases, with 14 bases between. Germline loops: CDR1 MDHEN, CDR2 SYDVKM. This CDR3 is 14 amino acids long. As DNA, the CDR3 is TGTGCCAGCAGAGGGCTAGGGGGGGATCAGCCCCAGCATTTT. This gives the protein CASRGLGGDQPQHF. Full variable domain (rest looked up from reference TRBV28 and TRBJ1-5): DVKVTQSSRYLVKRTGEKVFLECVQDMDHENMFWYRQDPGLGLRLIYFSYDVKMKEKGDIPEGYSVSREKKERFSLILESASTNQTSMYLCASRGLGGDQPQHFGDGTRLSIL.

This sequence joins TRBV2 and TRBJ2-2, with 8 bases matching TRBD1. The CDR3 length is 14 residues. From germline, CDR1 is SNHLY and CDR2 FYNNEI. Trimming took 4 bases from V and 6 from J; bases not matched to a gene: 4. DNA for the CDR3: TGTGCCAGCAGTGCGGGCAGGGGGCCCGGGGAGCTGTTTTTT. This encodes CASSAGRGPGELFF.

This clone was observed a single time. The chain links TRBV6-6 to TRBJ2-7, with unresolved D. The V end was cut by 1 base, the J end by 6 bases, with 7 bases between. CDR1 is MNHNY, CDR2 SVGAGI, per germline (reference sequence). There are 12 residues in the CDR3. CDR3 residues: CASSYLFGEQYF. CDR3 DNA sequence: TGTGCCAGCAGTTACTTATTCGGCGAGCAGTACTTC.

This clone was found once. The chain uses TRBV25-1 and TRBJ1-1; D is uncertain. V gave up 2 bases and J gave up 5 bases, with 15 bases separating them. CDR1 MGHDK and CDR2 SYGVNS come from the germline V gene. The CDR3 is 15 amino acids. The DNA for the CDR3 is TGTGCCAGCAGTGAACGCACTATCCCCGAGACTGAAGCTTTCTTT. This codes for CASSERTIPETEAFF.

The genes are TRBV18 and TRBJ2-7; 7 bases align to TRBD1. Germline V gene lookup returns CDR1 KGHSH and CDR2 LQKENI. After removal of 1 base from V and 3 bases from J, the junction contained 3 bases not matched to a gene. The CDR3 consists of 14 residues. The CDR3 DNA reads as TGTGCCAGCTCACCACAGGGACAGATCTACGAGCAGTACTTC. As protein: CASSPQGQIYEQYF.

The V and J genes are TRBV19 and TRBJ2-5, with D unresolved. Looked up from germline, CDR1 is LNHDA and CDR2 is SQIVND (reference sequence). CDR3 length: 11 residues. V was pared by 1 base and J by 11 bases, with 8 bases between. The CDR3 nucleotides read TGTGCCAGTAGTATAGGTCCAGAGCAGTACTTC. Protein sequence: CASSIGPEQYF.

This chain links TRBV27 with TRBJ1-5; 9 bases are a match to TRBD1. Germline CDR1 is MNHEY and CDR2 is SMNVEV (reference sequence). J gave up 2 bases and V 5 bases, and 16 bases lay outside the gene matches. The CDR3 spans 19 residues. The CDR3 coding sequence is TGTGCCAGCAGTCAATCCGGGACAGGGTTCTTGCAGGGCAATCAGCCCCAGCATTTT. Translating it yields CASSQSGTGFLQGNQPQHF.

The rearrangement joins TRBV19 to TRBJ1-2; a possible D gene is TRBD1 (6 bases). Germline V gene lookup returns CDR1 LNHDA and CDR2 SQIVND (reference sequence). This CDR3 contains 13 residues. Trimming took 8 bases from V and 3 from J, leaving 13 bases between them. CDR3 sequence: CASWGAEYYGYTF. The CDR3 DNA sequence: TGTGCCAGTTGGGGGGCGGAATACTATGGCTACACCTTC.

The rearrangement joins TRBV19 to TRBJ2-1; D possibly uses TRBD1 or TRBD2 (5 bases each). The V gene's germline CDR1 is LNHDA and CDR2 SQIVND (reference sequence). The length of the CDR3 is 15 residues. Trimming shortened V by 3 bases and J by 0 bases, and 9 bases separated the two germline ends. The CDR3 protein is CASSIWGSSYNEQFF. The CDR3 region has the DNA TGTGCCAGTAGTATTTGGGGGAGCTCCTACAATGAGCAGTTCTTC. Supplemented by reference TRBV19 and TRBJ2-1, the full variable domain reads DGGITQSPKYLFRKEGQNVTLSCEQNLNHDAMYWYRQDPGQGLRLIYYSQIVNDFQKGDIAEGYSVSREKKESFPLTVTSAQKNPTAFYLCASSIWGSSYNEQFFGPGTRLTVL.

V is TRBV9 and J is TRBJ2-6; no clear D gene. The CDR3 spans 14 residues. V shed 4 bases and J shed 9 bases, with 14 bases lying between them. Germline-derived CDR1 and CDR2 are SGDLS and YYNGEE. CDR3: CASSSWKANNVLTF. The CDR3 DNA is TGTGCCAGCAGCTCTTGGAAAGCCAACAACGTCCTGACTTTC.

The DNA for the CDR3 is TGTGCCAGCAGCTTAGTTTCGGAAAAACTGTTTTTT. Translation gives CASSLVSEKLFF. The chain carries TRBV7-9 and TRBJ1-4; D unresolved. Germline values: CDR1 SEHNR, CDR2 FQNEAQ (reference sequence). The CDR3 runs 12 residues. Deletions cut 1 base from V and 8 bases from J, with 5 bases between.

V is TRBV14 and J is TRBJ1-1, with no clear D. CDR3 size: 13 residues. V was clipped by 0 bases and J by 3 bases, with 5 bases between them. The germline V gene has CDR1 SGHDN and CDR2 FVKESK. The CDR3 nucleotides are TGTGCCAGCAGCCAAGAGGGCCACACTGAAGCTTTCTTT. It is translated as CASSQEGHTEAFF.

The chain uses TRBV5-1 and TRBJ2-7; 9 bases agree with TRBD2. J gave up 1 base and V 0 bases, and 2 bases lay outside the gene matches. Germline V gene lookup returns CDR1 SGHRS and CDR2 YFSETQ. This CDR3 is 15 amino acids long. The CDR3 spells CASSLGTSASYEQYF. Written as DNA, the CDR3 is TGCGCCAGCAGCTTGGGGACTAGCGCTTCCTACGAGCAGTACTTC.

As regards this clone: Compared with germline, one end of the junction differs, possibly owing to a read error. The CDR3 sequence: CTSSLPSGGETQYF. The CDR3 nucleotides are TGCACCAGCAGCCTCCCTAGCGGGGGGGAGACCCAGTACTTC. The rearrangement uses TRBV5-1 and TRBJ2-5; 11 bases match TRBD2. CDR1 is SGHRS and CDR2 is YFSETQ in the germline V gene. The CDR3 length is 14 residues.

V is TRBV7-9 and J is TRBJ2-2; maybe TRBD1 (6 bases). The CDR3 has 16 amino acids. Trimming removed 3 bases from V and 2 bases from J, with 13 bases in between. The germline CDR1 and CDR2 sequences are SEHNR and FQNEAQ (reference sequence). DNA for the CDR3: TGTGCCAGCAGCTTTATCGGCAGGGGCAACACCGGGGAGCTGTTTTTT. This translates into CASSFIGRGNTGELFF.

The V gene is TRBV19, the J gene TRBJ1-4; the match to TRBD1 covers 8 bases. J lost 4 bases, V lost 4 bases, and 5 bases had no gene match. Germline CDR1 reads LNHDA; CDR2 reads SQIVND (reference sequence). The CDR3 consists of 15 residues. The CDR3 coding sequence is TGTGCCAGTAGTACACGACAGGGGAGTAATGAAAAACTGTTTTTT. Translation gives CASSTRQGSNEKLFF.

Turning to this clone: The identical CDR3 is also encoded by other nucleotide sequences in the sample. The chain recombines TRBV2 with TRBJ2-5; no firm D call. The germline V gene encodes CDR1 SNHLY and CDR2 FYNNEI. Trimming removed 5 bases from V and 3 bases from J, with 7 bases in between. The CDR3 contains 12 residues. The CDR3 DNA reads as TGTGCCAGCAGTTACTCGGAAGAGACCCAGTACTTC. Amino acids: CASSYSEETQYF.

The V and J genes are TRBV2 and TRBJ2-7; tentatively, D is TRBD2 (6 bases). This CDR3 is built from 17 residues. The germline V and J ends were trimmed by 6 bases and 5 bases, with 26 bases remaining between them. The germline gives CDR1 SNHLY, CDR2 FYNNEI. For the CDR3, the DNA is TGTGCCAGCAGCGCCCTCAACTACGGGGGTGCCGGGGACGAGCAGTACTTC. Its translation: CASSALNYGGAGDEQYF.

CDR3 nucleotides: TGTGCCAGCAAATCCCTGGTCTCGGGCTACGAGCAGTACTTC. Protein: CASKSLVSGYEQYF. The chain carries TRBV11-2 and TRBJ2-7; D call uncertain. Germline V gene data show CDR1 as SGHAT and CDR2 as FQNNGV. The CDR3 loop spans 14 amino acids. The V gene lost 7 bases and the J gene lost 3 bases, with 16 bases spanning the gap.

V is TRBV10-3 and J is TRBJ1-2; perhaps TRBD1 as D (5 bases). This CDR3 region has 13 residues. Germline V gene data show CDR1 as ENHRY and CDR2 as SYGVKD. V lost 3 bases, J lost 2 bases, and 7 bases lay in between. The CDR3 here is CAISDSGNYGYTF. The CDR3 DNA follows: TGTGCCATCAGTGACTCAGGGAACTATGGCTACACCTTC.

This clone turned up a few times. The chain uses TRBV18 and TRBJ1-3, with D possibly matching TRBD1 (5 bases). Germline values: CDR1 KGHSH, CDR2 LQKENI. V lost 4 bases, J lost 8 bases, and 12 bases lay in between. This CDR3 contains 13 residues. CDR3 coding DNA: TGTGCCAGCTCACGACAAGACAGAGACACCATATATTTT. This gives the protein CASSRQDRDTIYF.